These T cell receptor beta chains were read from a single sample in a study of chemoradiotherapy in HPV16-positive cancers. Libraries were prepared by immunoSEQ multiplex PCR; TCRdb keeps only in-frame clonotypes and omits some of them. The table records 3,400 or so clones, over 75% of them present only once. The specimen comprised tumor tissue, sampled from a patient who underwent chemoradiotherapy. These receptors came from a human donor with HPV-associated anogenital cancer. Each CDR3 is given with its conserved first and last residue. The D gene is left open where the match is weak. Expanded clones get a size class; other rows say once, few or many, or leave the size out.

>TRBJ2-2|TRBD2|TRBV7-8|once
TGTGCCAGCACCCTAGGCGGGGGGATGGCGAACACCGGGGAGCTGTTTTTT
CASTLGGGMANTGELFF
>TRBJ1-3|TRBD1|TRBV9|.
TGTGCCAGCAGCGTTGTCGGACAGGCTGGAAACACCATATATTTT
CASSVVGQAGNTIYF
>TRBJ2-7|.|TRBV4-1|.
TGCGCCAGCAGCCTGGACGGGGAGCAGTACTTC
CASSLDGEQYF
>TRBJ1-5|.|TRBV19|few
TGTGCCAGTAGTATAGCACAGGACAATCAGCCCCAGCATTTT
CASSIAQDNQPQHF
>TRBJ2-1|.|TRBV28|.
TGTGCCAGCAGTTCCCCACGAGGCTCGAGCAATGAGCAGTTCTTC
CASSSPRGSSNEQFF
>TRBJ1-1|TRBD1|TRBV28|.
TGTGCCAGCACTTCCCTCCCACAGGGGGCCGACACTGAAGCTTTCTTT
CASTSLPQGADTEAFF
>TRBJ1-2|.|TRBV21-1|few
TGTGCCAGCAGCCCGACGGAGGGTGGCTACACCTTC
CASSPTEGGYTF
>TRBJ2-1|.|TRBV7-9|.
TGTGCCAGCAGCCTGACAGGGAGGTATCACAATGAGCAGTTCTTC
CASSLTGRYHNEQFF
>TRBJ2-1|.|TRBV9|.
TGTGCCAGCAGCCCCCAAGGGGCGGGCCAAGGGGATGAGCAGTTCTTC
CASSPQGAGQGDEQFF
>TRBJ2-3|.|TRBV15|.
TGTGCCACCAGCAGATCTGGCGAGACAGATACGCAGTATTTT
CATSRSGETDTQYF
>TRBJ2-5|TRBD1|TRBV29-1|.
TGCAGCGTTGGAGGGGGCTCCGGTGCGGAGACCCAGTACTTC
CSVGGGSGAETQYF
>TRBJ1-2|TRBD1|TRBV18|.
TGTGCCAGCTCACTCGGACAGGGGTTTAACTATGGCTACACCTTC
CASSLGQGFNYGYTF
>TRBJ2-1|TRBD1|TRBV7-9|.
TGTGCCAGCAGCCTTCTGCCGGGACAGGTCTACAATGAGCAGTTCTTC
CASSLLPGQVYNEQFF
>TRBJ1-5|.|TRBV19|once
TGTGCCAGTAGTATAGATTGGGGCGGGACACCTGAGCCCCAGCATTTT
CASSIDWGGTPEPQHF
>TRBJ1-3|TRBD1|TRBV5-1|.
TGCGCCAGCAGACAGGGGACAGGGAGCGGAAACACCATATATTTT
CASRQGTGSGNTIYF
>TRBJ2-7|TRBD2|TRBV6-1|once
TGTGCCAGCAGTGGAAATAGCGGGAGAGCCTACGAGCAGTACTTC
CASSGNSGRAYEQYF
>TRBJ2-7|.|TRBV20-1|.
TGCAGTGCTTCCCTTGGTCTCGAGCAGTACTTC
CSASLGLEQYF
>TRBJ2-7|.|TRBV6-1|once
TGTGCCAGCCGGAGGGACTACGAGCAGTACTTC
CASRRDYEQYF
>TRBJ2-3|.|TRBV21-1|.
TGTGCCAGCAGCAAAGACACGGGATCCGATACGCAGTATTTT
CASSKDTGSDTQYF
>TRBJ1-2|.|TRBV19|.
TGTGCCAGTACCATCAAGAGGGACTCCTTCGAAGGCTACACCTTC
CASTIKRDSFEGYTF
>TRBJ2-1|TRBD2|TRBV10-2|.
TGCGCCAGCAGAGTAGCGGGAGGAACCACCTACAATGAGCAGTTCTTC
CASRVAGGTTYNEQFF
>TRBJ2-3|.|TRBV7-6|.
TGTGCCAGCAGCTTAGGACTCATTACTAGCACAGATACGCAGTATTTT
CASSLGLITSTDTQYF
>TRBJ2-3|TRBD2|TRBV9|.
TGTGCCAGCAGCGTGGCCGGGACTAGAGCGGATACGCAGTATTTT
CASSVAGTRADTQYF
>TRBJ2-7|TRBD1|TRBV19|.
TGTGCCAGTAGCGCTCTGGACAGGGGGCACGAGCAGTACTTC
CASSALDRGHEQYF
>TRBJ2-1|.|TRBV14|.
TGTGCCAGCAGCCAACTGACTAGTTATCACAATGAGCAGTTCTTC
CASSQLTSYHNEQFF
>TRBJ2-5|TRBD2|TRBV27|.
TGTGCCAGCAGTCTTCTAGCGGGAGTCAGAGAGACCCAGTACTTC
CASSLLAGVRETQYF
>TRBJ1-4|.|TRBV29-1|.
TGCAGCGCCCACGGGGAAAAACTGTTTTTT
CSAHGEKLFF
>TRBJ2-7|TRBD1|TRBV5-1|once
TGCGCCAGCAGCTGGGGGACAGGGGGGGACGAGCAGTACTTC
CASSWGTGGDEQYF
>TRBJ2-7|.|TRBV5-8|.
TGTGCCAGCAGTCTTCAGGGACAACACGAGCAGTACTTC
CASSLQGQHEQYF
>TRBJ1-1|.|TRBV6-1|.
TGTGCCAGCAGTTTGGGGGGCGCGGCTTTCTTT
CASSLGGAAFF
>TRBJ1-2|.|TRBV20-1|.
TGCAGTGCTAGAGAACGTTATGGCTACACCTTC
CSARERYGYTF
>TRBJ2-7|.|TRBV5-1|.
TGCGCCAGCAGCTTGGCCAGGACGGGAGCCTACGAGCAGTACTTC
CASSLARTGAYEQYF
>TRBJ2-1|TRBD2|TRBV7-9|.
TGTGCCAGCAGCTATACTAGCGGAGGGGGTAATGAGCAGTTCTTC
CASSYTSGGGNEQFF
>TRBJ2-3|.|TRBV12-5|.
TGTGCTAGTGGCGATTCGGGGCAGTATGCAGATACGCAGTATTTT
CASGDSGQYADTQYF
>TRBJ2-7|TRBD2|TRBV29-1|.
TGCAGCGCGTTTCTAGCGGGATACGAGCAGTACTTC
CSAFLAGYEQYF
>TRBJ2-7|.|TRBV6-1|.
TGTGCCAGCAGTGAATGGATTGGGGCGGGGTACGAGCAGTACTTC
CASSEWIGAGYEQYF
>TRBJ2-1|.|TRBV20-1|.
TGCAGTGGTAATAGAAACAATGAGCAGTTCTTC
CSGNRNNEQFF
>TRBJ2-5|TRBD2|TRBV7-3|.
TGTGCCAGCAGCCCAGGGACTAGCGGGAGTTCTATGGAGACCCAGTACTTC
CASSPGTSGSSMETQYF
>TRBJ2-5|TRBD2|TRBV19|.
TGTGCCAGTAGTCCCCGAGAGCGGGGGTACCAAGAGACCCAGTACTTC
CASSPRERGYQETQYF
>TRBJ1-1|TRBD1|TRBV29-1|.
TGCAGCGTTAGCCGGACAGGGCGAAGTGGTGAAGCTTTCTTT
CSVSRTGRSGEAFF